This T cell receptor beta chain was profiled in a study of monozygotic twins with inflammatory bowel disease. One entry per CDR3 protein, without DNA, is what TCRdb gives after re-calling the 5' RACE reads. The table for this sample gives 110,000 to 150,000 distinct CDR3 sequences. This sequence was found in a human donor with ulcerative colitis or Crohn's disease, or a healthy co-twin of an affected twin (not recorded which). The sample was blood.

The CDR3 loop reads CASSQELASDTQYF. The chain combines TRBV3-1 with TRBJ2-3. The CDR3 spans 14 residues. Per germline, CDR1 LGHDT and CDR2 YNNKEL (reference sequence).